Below, 29 T cell receptor beta chains from the same sample are listed, as sequenced in a study of CD8 T cells in Susac syndrome. Random hexamers were used to reverse transcribe an amount of roughly 0.45 to 1 ug RNA. From the immunoSEQ multiplex PCR reads, TCRdb called clonotypes with MiXCR, one entry per CDR3 protein. The table shows some 48,000 distinct CDR3 sequences, with 80% to 95% occurring only once. Sequencing was carried out using CD8+ T cells from PBMCs. The receptor set was obtained from a human donor in good health.

Here the CDR3 DNA reads TGTGCCAGCAGCTTAACGGGTACAGGACCTATGGGAGCTTTCTTT. Its protein is CASSLTGTGPMGAFF. The V call is TRBV7-9, the J call TRBJ1-1, with D perhaps matching TRBD1 (5 bases). This CDR3 contains 15 residues. Trimming took off 2 bases at V and 10 bases at J, with 20 bases between the two ends. The germline CDR1 and CDR2 sequences are SEHNR and FQNEAQ (reference sequence).

This chain connects TRBV12-3 or TRBV12-4 to TRBJ2-3; D gene unclear. V was shortened by 2 bases and J by 1 base, with 7 bases between the two germline ends. The CDR3 totals 14 residues. CDR3 residues: CASSLLYGTDTQYF. The CDR3 bases are TGTGCCAGCAGTTTACTATACGGCACAGATACGCAGTATTTT.

The chain has TRBV5-4 and TRBJ2-7, with 7 bases fitting TRBD2. V was clipped by 3 bases and J by 5 bases; unmatched bases: 8. The CDR3 runs 14 residues. Per the germline V gene, CDR1 is SGHNT and CDR2 is YYREEE (reference sequence). The CDR3: CASSSGTIVHEQYF. CDR3 nucleotides: TGTGCCAGCAGCTCCGGGACTATCGTGCACGAGCAGTACTTC.

The J gene is TRBJ2-5, the V gene TRBV27; D ambiguous. Germline V lookup: CDR1 MNHEY, CDR2 SMNVEV (reference sequence). There are 13 residues in the CDR3. V lost 6 bases and J lost 2, with 10 bases in between. CDR3 in amino acids: CASSPRAQETQYF. In DNA form, the CDR3 reads TGTGCCAGCAGCCCGAGAGCACAAGAGACCCAGTACTTC.

The chain joins TRBV11-2 to TRBJ2-1; possibly TRBD1 or TRBD2 for D (5 bases each). This CDR3 is built from 15 residues. Trimming took off 5 bases at V and 4 bases at J, with 15 bases between the two ends. The germline V gene encodes CDR1 SGHAT and CDR2 FQNNGV. The CDR3 reads CASSRDPFVYNEQFF. For the CDR3, the DNA is TGTGCCAGCAGCCGGGACCCCTTCGTTTACAATGAGCAGTTCTTC.

The chain couples TRBV6-4 to TRBJ2-1; 8 bases fit TRBD2. V dropped 2 bases and J dropped 9; count of bases not matched to a gene: 6. The CDR3 runs to 14 residues. In germline, CDR1 is MRHNA, CDR2 SNTAGT. The CDR3 coding sequence is TGTGCCAGCAGTGACACCAGCGGGAGTAGTGAGCAGTTCTTC. Encoded protein: CASSDTSGSSEQFF.

CDR3 residues: CASSPARDEQFF. The CDR3 DNA sequence: TGCGCCAGCAGCCCGGCCAGGGATGAGCAGTTCTTC. The chain is built from TRBV4-1 and TRBJ2-1, with TRBD1 as a possible D gene (5 bases). The germline V and J ends were trimmed by 4 bases and 8 bases, with 9 bases remaining between them. Germline V gene sequence: CDR1 MGHRA, CDR2 YSYEKL. CDR3 length: 12 amino acids.

This chain links TRBV30 with TRBJ1-1; TRBD1 agrees at 9 bases. Germline V gene sequence: CDR1 GTSNPN, CDR2 SVGIG (reference sequence). The CDR3 has 14 residues. V trimming: 1 base; J trimming: 7 bases; junction bases outside the gene matches: 7. The chain's CDR3 is CAWSGTGVIGEAFF. CDR3 bases: TGTGCCTGGAGTGGGACAGGGGTAATCGGTGAAGCTTTCTTT. Combining the CDR3 with reference TRBV30 and TRBJ1-1 gives the whole variable domain SQTIHQWPATLVQPVGSPLSLECTVEGTSNPNLYWYRQAAGRGLQLLFYSVGIGQISSEVPQNLSASRPQDRQFILSSKKLLLSDSGFYLCAWSGTGVIGEAFFGQGTRLTVV.

The chain links TRBV10-3 to TRBJ2-7; 7 bases match TRBD1. The CDR3 sequence is 13 residues long. Losses at the gene ends were 6 bases for V and 2 bases for J; bases not matched to a gene: 4. Per germline, CDR1 ENHRY and CDR2 SYGVKD. The CDR3 region is CAISAGQAYEQYF. CDR3 DNA: TGTGCCATCAGCGCCGGACAGGCCTACGAGCAGTACTTC.

V gene TRBV7-9 combines with J gene TRBJ2-3; D ambiguous. V lost 0 bases and J lost 3, with 13 bases in between. The CDR3 consists of 16 residues. Germline values: CDR1 SEHNR, CDR2 FQNEAQ (reference sequence). The CDR3 region is CASSLAQEVRTDTQYF. CDR3 in DNA: TGTGCCAGCAGCTTAGCCCAAGAGGTACGAACAGATACGCAGTATTTT.

V usage is TRBV2 and J usage is TRBJ2-7; D is unclear. The CDR3 consists of 14 residues. Deletions cut 0 bases from V and 3 bases from J, with 9 bases between. In germline, CDR1 is SNHLY, CDR2 FYNNEI. DNA for the CDR3: TGTGCCAGCAGTGAAGCGCTAAAGGTCTACGAGCAGTACTTC. This translates into CASSEALKVYEQYF.

The chain employs TRBV3-1 and TRBJ1-1, with 8 bases lining up with TRBD1. J lost 0 bases, V lost 4 bases, and 4 bases had no gene match. The CDR3 sequence is 15 residues long. Germline-derived CDR1 and CDR2 are LGHDT and YNNKEL (reference sequence). This CDR3 reads CASSPQGGMNTEAFF. CDR3 nucleotides: TGTGCCAGCAGCCCACAGGGGGGGATGAACACTGAAGCTTTCTTT.

The chain employs TRBV12-3 or TRBV12-4 and TRBJ2-1; 10 bases align to TRBD2. The CDR3 covers 14 residues. The J segment lost 4 bases and the V segment lost 8 bases, leaving 5 bases of the junction unmatched. The CDR3 reads CASHSAGGYNEQFF. DNA of the CDR3: TGTGCCAGCCACTCAGCGGGAGGGTACAATGAGCAGTTCTTC.

The chain links TRBV6-5 to TRBJ1-4; D is perhaps TRBD1 (5 bases). Per germline, CDR1 MNHEY and CDR2 SVGAGI. Trimming pared 0 bases from V and 5 bases from J, leaving 7 bases between. The CDR3 sequence is 14 residues long. The CDR3 loop reads CASSYSGPNEKLFF. Here the CDR3 DNA reads TGTGCCAGCAGTTACTCGGGACCGAATGAAAAACTGTTTTTT.

The chain combines TRBV4-3 with TRBJ1-2; D unclear. The CDR3 loop spans 17 amino acids. Trimming pared 0 bases from V and 5 bases from J, leaving 19 bases between. The germline gives CDR1 LGHNA, CDR2 YSLEER. CDR3 bases: TGCGCCAGCAGCCAAGATCCGGGGTCCCGAGTTAGGTATGGCTACACCTTC. Translated, it gives CASSQDPGSRVRYGYTF.

The chain employs TRBV3-1 and TRBJ1-1, with a weak D call TRBD1 (5 bases). The CDR3 loop spans 17 amino acids. Germline CDR1 and CDR2: LGHDT and YNNKEL (reference sequence). The ends were cut back, 0 bases at V and 0 bases at J, with 14 bases in the middle. CDR3 sequence (DNA): TGTGCCAGCAGCCAAGAGGGGGTGGGCAGGATGAACACTGAAGCTTTCTTT. Protein product: CASSQEGVGRMNTEAFF.

The genes are TRBV7-9 and TRBJ2-2; 8 bases match TRBD2. The germline gives CDR1 SEHNR, CDR2 FQNEAQ (reference sequence). This CDR3 has 16 amino acids. After removal of 1 base from V and 5 bases from J, the junction contained 6 bases not matched to a gene. The DNA for the CDR3 is TGTGCCAGCAGCTTAGGGGGTAGCGGGACGACCGGGGAGCTGTTTTTT. It encodes CASSLGGSGTTGELFF.

The chain is built from TRBV30 and TRBJ2-1, with D possibly matching TRBD2 (6 bases). The CDR3 loop spans 11 amino acids. Germline lookup yields CDR1 GTSNPN and CDR2 SVGIG (reference sequence). Trimming cost V 1 base and J 12 bases, with 10 bases left between them. The CDR3: CAWSAGVWQFF. In nucleotides, the CDR3 is TGTGCCTGGAGTGCGGGGGTATGGCAGTTCTTC.

The chain recombines TRBV3-1 with TRBJ2-1; tentatively, D is TRBD2 (5 bases). Germline assignment: CDR1 LGHDT and CDR2 YNNKEL (reference sequence). V was trimmed by 4 bases and J by 6 bases, leaving 16 bases between them. The CDR3 is 15 residues long. CDR3 DNA sequence: TGTGCCAGCAGCCCTTACGGGAAGGAGAGCAATGAGCAGTTCTTC. Its protein product is CASSPYGKESNEQFF.

The V gene is TRBV18, the J gene TRBJ2-2, with unresolved D. Germline V gene sequence: CDR1 KGHSH, CDR2 LQKENI. The CDR3 loop spans 14 amino acids. V was cut by 3 bases and J by 0 bases, with 5 bases left in between. The CDR3 loop is CASSPNPNTGELFF. The DNA of the CDR3 is TGTGCCAGCTCACCTAACCCGAACACCGGGGAGCTGTTTTTT.

V and J are TRBV4-2 and TRBJ2-5; possibly TRBD1 for D (6 bases). This CDR3 contains 13 residues. Germline V lookup: CDR1 LGHNA, CDR2 YNFKEQ. V lost 5 bases and J lost 5, with 12 bases in between. CDR3: CASSDNRDETQYF. Here the CDR3 DNA reads TGTGCCAGCAGCGACAACAGGGACGAGACCCAGTACTTC.

The chain links TRBV30 to TRBJ2-7, with TRBD2 identical over 11 bases. The CDR3 consists of 12 residues. The V gene's germline CDR1 is GTSNPN and CDR2 SVGIG (reference sequence). The ends lost 2 bases at V and 11 bases at J; junction bases unmatched: 5. CDR3 nucleotide sequence: TGTGCCTGGAGTCCGGGACTAGCGGAAAAGTACTTC. It specifies CAWSPGLAEKYF.

This rearrangement joins TRBV7-2 to TRBJ1-1; 8 positions match TRBD1. Germline V gives CDR1 SGHTA, CDR2 FQGNSA. V shed 1 base and J 1 base; nucleotides not matched to a gene: 8. CDR3 size: 17 residues. Here the CDR3 reads CASSLEWAGGTNTEAFF. CDR3 nucleotide sequence: TGTGCCAGCAGCTTAGAGTGGGCAGGGGGCACGAACACTGAAGCTTTCTTT.

The genes are TRBV20-1 and TRBJ2-7; 7 nucleotides match TRBD1. V shed 4 bases and J 4 bases; nucleotides not matched to a gene: 10. Germline CDR1 DFQATT, CDR2 SNEGSKA (reference sequence). The CDR3 is made up of 14 amino acids. CDR3 nucleotides: TGCAGTGCTACCGAACAGGGGTACTATTACGAGCAGTACTTC. It translates to CSATEQGYYYEQYF.

V is TRBV10-3 and J is TRBJ1-1; D is ambiguous. CDR1 is ENHRY and CDR2 is SYGVKD in the germline V gene. The CDR3 contains 17 residues. The V end lost 1 base, the J end lost 0 bases, and 15 bases lay between the germline ends. Here the CDR3 reads CAISELTIGPVNTEAFF. CDR3 nucleotide sequence: TGTGCCATCAGTGAGTTAACTATAGGGCCAGTGAACACTGAAGCTTTCTTT.

The chain recombines TRBV10-3 with TRBJ2-3, with TRBD1 matching 8 bases. Germline V gives CDR1 ENHRY, CDR2 SYGVKD. The CDR3 has 14 residues. Trimming cost V 5 bases and J 2 bases; bases outside gene matches: 3. CDR3 sequence reads: CAISWTGTTDTQYF. As DNA, the CDR3 is TGTGCCATCAGTTGGACAGGGACCACAGATACGCAGTATTTT.

This CDR3 is CASSGRSANYGYTF. CDR3 coding DNA: TGTGCCAGCAGTGGTAGGTCAGCTAACTATGGCTACACCTTC. The chain carries TRBV2 and TRBJ1-2; no firm D call. V lost 4 bases and J 0 bases, leaving 9 bases between the germline ends. This CDR3 is 14 amino acids long. Per the germline V gene, CDR1 is SNHLY and CDR2 is FYNNEI.

The table lists this clonotype with a few counts. The chain combines TRBV11-2 with TRBJ2-7, with D perhaps assigned TRBD1 or TRBD2 (7 bases each). This CDR3 has 15 residues. From germline, CDR1 is SGHAT and CDR2 FQNNGV. Trimming took off 1 base at V and 5 bases at J, with 15 bases between the two ends. The DNA for the CDR3 is TGTGCCAGCAGCTTAGTGGGCAGGGGGGGAGACGAGCAGTACTTC. Its translation: CASSLVGRGGDEQYF.

This clonotype was seen a single time. V usage is TRBV10-3 and J usage is TRBJ2-7, with D possibly being TRBD1 or TRBD2 (5 bases each). Germline CDR1 is ENHRY and CDR2 is SYGVKD. Trimming left V 10 bases short and J 5 bases short, with 18 bases between. The CDR3 totals 13 residues. In DNA form, the CDR3 reads TGTGCCACCGCCGGGGCCAGTTATGACGAGCAGTACTTC. Its translation: CATAGASYDEQYF.